The sequence of this TCR beta chain was determined in a study of blood T cell repertoires in COVID-19. Data came from immunoSEQ multiplex PCR; TCRdb stores just in-frame clones and leaves some out. Found here are 250,000 or so clones, around 90% of them singletons; the top ten hold under 2.5%. V gave up 2 bases and J gave up 2 bases, with 13 bases separating them. CDR3 size: 16 residues. Germline CDR1 is SGHTA and CDR2 is FQGNSA. The specimen was peripheral blood. This sequence joins TRBV7-2 and TRBJ1-3; D is perhaps TRBD1 (6 bases). The source of this sequence is an older woman with COVID-19, enrolled during active disease. CDR3 nucleotides: TGTGCCAGCAGCTTAAGTAGGGGGATCGCTGGAAACACCATATATTTT. Its translation: CASSLSRGIAGNTIYF. The variable domain in full, with the rest retrieved from reference TRBV7-2 and TRBJ1-3, is GAGVSQSPSNKVTEKGKDVELRCDPISGHTALYWYRQSLGQGLEFLIYFQGNSAPDKSGLPSDRFSAERTGGSVSTLTIQRTQQEDSAVYLCASSLSRGIAGNTIYFGEGSWLTVV.